One and the same sample provided the 2 T cell receptor beta chains below, sequenced in a study of cytomegalovirus exposure and HLA in healthy donors. Use of 60 Vbeta and 13 Jbeta primers characterized the PCR. The method was immunoSEQ multiplex PCR; TCRdb's version includes in-frame clones alone and lacks a portion of them. Reported are about 110,000 clones; the ten largest clones contain around 3.5%. Input material: PBMCs. These receptor sequences come from a man aged 25-40 years in good health and CMV-seronegative.

The rearrangement links TRBV5-4 to TRBJ2-1; possibly TRBD1 for D (6 bases). The length of the CDR3 is 16 residues. V lost 5 bases and J 1 base, leaving 16 bases between the germline ends. CDR1 SGHNT and CDR2 YYREEE come from the germline V gene (reference sequence). The DNA for the CDR3 is TGTGCCAGCAGTCCGATCCAGGGGATGTCCTACAATGAGCAGTTCTTC. It is translated as CASSPIQGMSYNEQFF.

V and J are TRBV5-1 and TRBJ1-4; 7 positions match TRBD1. Germline-derived CDR1 and CDR2 are SGHRS and YFSETQ. This CDR3 region has 14 residues. With 3 bases clipped from V and 3 bases from J, the junction kept 2 bases outside the gene matches. This CDR3 reads CASSYGQANEKLFF. Written as DNA, the CDR3 is TGCGCCAGCAGCTACGGACAGGCTAATGAAAAACTGTTTTTT.